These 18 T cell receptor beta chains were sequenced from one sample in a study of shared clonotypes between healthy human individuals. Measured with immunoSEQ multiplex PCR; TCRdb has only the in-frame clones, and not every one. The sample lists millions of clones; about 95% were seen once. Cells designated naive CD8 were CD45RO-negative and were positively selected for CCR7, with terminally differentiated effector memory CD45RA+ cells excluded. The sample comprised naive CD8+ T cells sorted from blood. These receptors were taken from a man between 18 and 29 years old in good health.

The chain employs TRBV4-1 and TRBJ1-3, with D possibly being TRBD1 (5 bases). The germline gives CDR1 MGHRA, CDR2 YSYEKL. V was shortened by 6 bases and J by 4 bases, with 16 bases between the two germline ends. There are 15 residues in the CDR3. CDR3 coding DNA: TGCGCCAGCAGTCCGTCCGGGGGGTGGGGAAACACCATATATTTT. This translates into CASSPSGGWGNTIYF.

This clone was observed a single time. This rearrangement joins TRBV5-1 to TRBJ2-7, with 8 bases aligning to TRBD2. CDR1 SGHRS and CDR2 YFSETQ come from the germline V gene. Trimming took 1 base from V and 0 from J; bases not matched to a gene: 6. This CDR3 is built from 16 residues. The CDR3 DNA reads TGCGCCAGCAGCTTGAGGGGCGCGGGAGGCTCCTACGAGCAGTACTTC. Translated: CASSLRGAGGSYEQYF.

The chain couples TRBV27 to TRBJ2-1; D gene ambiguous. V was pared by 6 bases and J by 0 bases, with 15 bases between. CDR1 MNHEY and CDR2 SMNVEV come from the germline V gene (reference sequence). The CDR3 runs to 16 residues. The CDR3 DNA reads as TGTGCCAGCAGCCTCATCAACGTACTCTCCTACAATGAGCAGTTCTTC. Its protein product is CASSLINVLSYNEQFF.

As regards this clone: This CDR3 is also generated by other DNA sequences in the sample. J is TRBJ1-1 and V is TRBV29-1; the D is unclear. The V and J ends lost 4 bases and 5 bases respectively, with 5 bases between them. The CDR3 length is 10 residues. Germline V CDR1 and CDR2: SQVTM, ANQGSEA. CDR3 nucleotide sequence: TGCAGCGTTGTGGGAACTGAAGCTTTCTTT. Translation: CSVVGTEAFF.

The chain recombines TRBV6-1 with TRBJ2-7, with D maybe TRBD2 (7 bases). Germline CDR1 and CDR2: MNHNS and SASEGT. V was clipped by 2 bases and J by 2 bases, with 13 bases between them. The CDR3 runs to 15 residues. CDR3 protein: CASSEYGGLTYEQYF. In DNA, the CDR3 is TGTGCCAGCAGTGAATACGGGGGGCTTACCTACGAGCAGTACTTC.

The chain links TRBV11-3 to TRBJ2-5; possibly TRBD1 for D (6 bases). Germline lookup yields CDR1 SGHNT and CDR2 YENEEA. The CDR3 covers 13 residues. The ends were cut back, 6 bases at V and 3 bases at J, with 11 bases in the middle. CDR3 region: CASSSRGEETQYF. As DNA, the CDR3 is TGTGCCAGCAGTTCCAGGGGTGAAGAGACCCAGTACTTC.

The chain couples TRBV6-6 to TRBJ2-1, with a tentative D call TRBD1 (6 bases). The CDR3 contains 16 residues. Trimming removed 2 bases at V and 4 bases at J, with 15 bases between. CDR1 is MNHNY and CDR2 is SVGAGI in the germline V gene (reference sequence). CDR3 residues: CASSYGSGESYNEQFF. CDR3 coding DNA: TGTGCCAGCAGTTACGGTTCAGGGGAATCATACAATGAGCAGTTCTTC.

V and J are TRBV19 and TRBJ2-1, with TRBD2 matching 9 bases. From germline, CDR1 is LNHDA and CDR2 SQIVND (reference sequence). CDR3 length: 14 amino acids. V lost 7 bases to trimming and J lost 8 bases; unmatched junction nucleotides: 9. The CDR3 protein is CASIPFSGSHEQFF. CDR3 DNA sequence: TGTGCCAGTATCCCCTTTAGCGGGAGCCATGAGCAGTTCTTC.

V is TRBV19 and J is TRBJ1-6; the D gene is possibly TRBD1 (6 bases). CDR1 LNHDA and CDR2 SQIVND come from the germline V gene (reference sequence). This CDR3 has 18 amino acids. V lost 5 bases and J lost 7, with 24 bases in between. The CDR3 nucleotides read TGTGCCAGTAGTGCCATCGGGAACAGTAATAGGGGGAATTCACCCCTCCACTTT. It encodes CASSAIGNSNRGNSPLHF.

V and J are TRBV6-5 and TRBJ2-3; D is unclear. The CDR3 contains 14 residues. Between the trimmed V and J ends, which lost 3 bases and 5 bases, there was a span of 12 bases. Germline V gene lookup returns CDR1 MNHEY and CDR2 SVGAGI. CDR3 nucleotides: TGTGCCAGCAGTTATTTAGGCCCTCAAGATACGCAGTATTTT. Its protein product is CASSYLGPQDTQYF.

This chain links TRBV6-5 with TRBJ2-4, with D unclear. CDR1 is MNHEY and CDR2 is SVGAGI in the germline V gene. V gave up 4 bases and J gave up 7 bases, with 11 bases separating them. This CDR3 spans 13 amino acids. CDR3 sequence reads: CASSSSQWNIQYF. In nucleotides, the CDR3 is TGTGCCAGCAGTTCTAGTCAGTGGAACATTCAGTACTTC.

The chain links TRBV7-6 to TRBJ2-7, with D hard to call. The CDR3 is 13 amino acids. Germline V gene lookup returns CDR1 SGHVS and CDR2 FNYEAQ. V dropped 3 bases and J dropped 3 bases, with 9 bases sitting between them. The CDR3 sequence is CASSFGQDYEQYF. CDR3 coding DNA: TGTGCCAGCAGCTTCGGGCAGGACTACGAGCAGTACTTC.

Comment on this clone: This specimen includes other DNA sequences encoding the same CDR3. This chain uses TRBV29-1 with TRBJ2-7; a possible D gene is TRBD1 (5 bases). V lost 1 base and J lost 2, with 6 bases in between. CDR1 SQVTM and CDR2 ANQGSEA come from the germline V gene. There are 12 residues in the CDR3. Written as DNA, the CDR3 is TGCAGCGTTGAAGCAGGGACCTACGAGCAGTACTTC. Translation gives CSVEAGTYEQYF.

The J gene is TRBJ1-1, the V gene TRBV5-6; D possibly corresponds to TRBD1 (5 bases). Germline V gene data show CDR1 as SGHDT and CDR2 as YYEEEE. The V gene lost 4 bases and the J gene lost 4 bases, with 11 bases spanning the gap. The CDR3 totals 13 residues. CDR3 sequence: CASSPTEGTEAFF. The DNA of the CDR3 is TGTGCCAGCAGCCCGACAGAGGGCACTGAAGCTTTCTTT.

The chain's CDR3 is CASRPLTGNNEKLFF. For the CDR3, the DNA is TGTGCCAGCAGACCCCTGACAGGAAATAATGAAAAACTGTTTTTT. The chain combines TRBV6-5 with TRBJ1-4; a possible D gene is TRBD1 (6 bases). With 6 bases removed from V and 4 bases from J, the gap between germline ends came to 15 bases. The germline V gene has CDR1 MNHEY and CDR2 SVGAGI. This CDR3 is built from 15 residues.

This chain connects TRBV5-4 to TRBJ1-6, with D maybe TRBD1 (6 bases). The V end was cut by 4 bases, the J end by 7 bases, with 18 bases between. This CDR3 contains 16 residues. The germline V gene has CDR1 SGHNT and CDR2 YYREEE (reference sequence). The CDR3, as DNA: TGTGCCAGCAGCGAGGAGACAGGCGCCTGGAATTCACCCCTCCACTTT. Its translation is CASSEETGAWNSPLHF.

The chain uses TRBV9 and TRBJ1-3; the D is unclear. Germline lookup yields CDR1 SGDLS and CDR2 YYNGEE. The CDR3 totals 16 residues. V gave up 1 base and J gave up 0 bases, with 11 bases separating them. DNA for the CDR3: TGTGCCAGCAGCGTACGCGGAGGCCACTCTGGAAACACCATATATTTT. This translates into CASSVRGGHSGNTIYF.

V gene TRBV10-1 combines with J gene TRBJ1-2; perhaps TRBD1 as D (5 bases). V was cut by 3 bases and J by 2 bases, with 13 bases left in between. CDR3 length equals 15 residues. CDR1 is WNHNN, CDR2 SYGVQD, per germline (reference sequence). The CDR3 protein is CASSDLGPLNYGYTF. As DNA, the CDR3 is TGCGCCAGCAGTGATCTGGGACCCTTAAACTATGGCTACACCTTC.